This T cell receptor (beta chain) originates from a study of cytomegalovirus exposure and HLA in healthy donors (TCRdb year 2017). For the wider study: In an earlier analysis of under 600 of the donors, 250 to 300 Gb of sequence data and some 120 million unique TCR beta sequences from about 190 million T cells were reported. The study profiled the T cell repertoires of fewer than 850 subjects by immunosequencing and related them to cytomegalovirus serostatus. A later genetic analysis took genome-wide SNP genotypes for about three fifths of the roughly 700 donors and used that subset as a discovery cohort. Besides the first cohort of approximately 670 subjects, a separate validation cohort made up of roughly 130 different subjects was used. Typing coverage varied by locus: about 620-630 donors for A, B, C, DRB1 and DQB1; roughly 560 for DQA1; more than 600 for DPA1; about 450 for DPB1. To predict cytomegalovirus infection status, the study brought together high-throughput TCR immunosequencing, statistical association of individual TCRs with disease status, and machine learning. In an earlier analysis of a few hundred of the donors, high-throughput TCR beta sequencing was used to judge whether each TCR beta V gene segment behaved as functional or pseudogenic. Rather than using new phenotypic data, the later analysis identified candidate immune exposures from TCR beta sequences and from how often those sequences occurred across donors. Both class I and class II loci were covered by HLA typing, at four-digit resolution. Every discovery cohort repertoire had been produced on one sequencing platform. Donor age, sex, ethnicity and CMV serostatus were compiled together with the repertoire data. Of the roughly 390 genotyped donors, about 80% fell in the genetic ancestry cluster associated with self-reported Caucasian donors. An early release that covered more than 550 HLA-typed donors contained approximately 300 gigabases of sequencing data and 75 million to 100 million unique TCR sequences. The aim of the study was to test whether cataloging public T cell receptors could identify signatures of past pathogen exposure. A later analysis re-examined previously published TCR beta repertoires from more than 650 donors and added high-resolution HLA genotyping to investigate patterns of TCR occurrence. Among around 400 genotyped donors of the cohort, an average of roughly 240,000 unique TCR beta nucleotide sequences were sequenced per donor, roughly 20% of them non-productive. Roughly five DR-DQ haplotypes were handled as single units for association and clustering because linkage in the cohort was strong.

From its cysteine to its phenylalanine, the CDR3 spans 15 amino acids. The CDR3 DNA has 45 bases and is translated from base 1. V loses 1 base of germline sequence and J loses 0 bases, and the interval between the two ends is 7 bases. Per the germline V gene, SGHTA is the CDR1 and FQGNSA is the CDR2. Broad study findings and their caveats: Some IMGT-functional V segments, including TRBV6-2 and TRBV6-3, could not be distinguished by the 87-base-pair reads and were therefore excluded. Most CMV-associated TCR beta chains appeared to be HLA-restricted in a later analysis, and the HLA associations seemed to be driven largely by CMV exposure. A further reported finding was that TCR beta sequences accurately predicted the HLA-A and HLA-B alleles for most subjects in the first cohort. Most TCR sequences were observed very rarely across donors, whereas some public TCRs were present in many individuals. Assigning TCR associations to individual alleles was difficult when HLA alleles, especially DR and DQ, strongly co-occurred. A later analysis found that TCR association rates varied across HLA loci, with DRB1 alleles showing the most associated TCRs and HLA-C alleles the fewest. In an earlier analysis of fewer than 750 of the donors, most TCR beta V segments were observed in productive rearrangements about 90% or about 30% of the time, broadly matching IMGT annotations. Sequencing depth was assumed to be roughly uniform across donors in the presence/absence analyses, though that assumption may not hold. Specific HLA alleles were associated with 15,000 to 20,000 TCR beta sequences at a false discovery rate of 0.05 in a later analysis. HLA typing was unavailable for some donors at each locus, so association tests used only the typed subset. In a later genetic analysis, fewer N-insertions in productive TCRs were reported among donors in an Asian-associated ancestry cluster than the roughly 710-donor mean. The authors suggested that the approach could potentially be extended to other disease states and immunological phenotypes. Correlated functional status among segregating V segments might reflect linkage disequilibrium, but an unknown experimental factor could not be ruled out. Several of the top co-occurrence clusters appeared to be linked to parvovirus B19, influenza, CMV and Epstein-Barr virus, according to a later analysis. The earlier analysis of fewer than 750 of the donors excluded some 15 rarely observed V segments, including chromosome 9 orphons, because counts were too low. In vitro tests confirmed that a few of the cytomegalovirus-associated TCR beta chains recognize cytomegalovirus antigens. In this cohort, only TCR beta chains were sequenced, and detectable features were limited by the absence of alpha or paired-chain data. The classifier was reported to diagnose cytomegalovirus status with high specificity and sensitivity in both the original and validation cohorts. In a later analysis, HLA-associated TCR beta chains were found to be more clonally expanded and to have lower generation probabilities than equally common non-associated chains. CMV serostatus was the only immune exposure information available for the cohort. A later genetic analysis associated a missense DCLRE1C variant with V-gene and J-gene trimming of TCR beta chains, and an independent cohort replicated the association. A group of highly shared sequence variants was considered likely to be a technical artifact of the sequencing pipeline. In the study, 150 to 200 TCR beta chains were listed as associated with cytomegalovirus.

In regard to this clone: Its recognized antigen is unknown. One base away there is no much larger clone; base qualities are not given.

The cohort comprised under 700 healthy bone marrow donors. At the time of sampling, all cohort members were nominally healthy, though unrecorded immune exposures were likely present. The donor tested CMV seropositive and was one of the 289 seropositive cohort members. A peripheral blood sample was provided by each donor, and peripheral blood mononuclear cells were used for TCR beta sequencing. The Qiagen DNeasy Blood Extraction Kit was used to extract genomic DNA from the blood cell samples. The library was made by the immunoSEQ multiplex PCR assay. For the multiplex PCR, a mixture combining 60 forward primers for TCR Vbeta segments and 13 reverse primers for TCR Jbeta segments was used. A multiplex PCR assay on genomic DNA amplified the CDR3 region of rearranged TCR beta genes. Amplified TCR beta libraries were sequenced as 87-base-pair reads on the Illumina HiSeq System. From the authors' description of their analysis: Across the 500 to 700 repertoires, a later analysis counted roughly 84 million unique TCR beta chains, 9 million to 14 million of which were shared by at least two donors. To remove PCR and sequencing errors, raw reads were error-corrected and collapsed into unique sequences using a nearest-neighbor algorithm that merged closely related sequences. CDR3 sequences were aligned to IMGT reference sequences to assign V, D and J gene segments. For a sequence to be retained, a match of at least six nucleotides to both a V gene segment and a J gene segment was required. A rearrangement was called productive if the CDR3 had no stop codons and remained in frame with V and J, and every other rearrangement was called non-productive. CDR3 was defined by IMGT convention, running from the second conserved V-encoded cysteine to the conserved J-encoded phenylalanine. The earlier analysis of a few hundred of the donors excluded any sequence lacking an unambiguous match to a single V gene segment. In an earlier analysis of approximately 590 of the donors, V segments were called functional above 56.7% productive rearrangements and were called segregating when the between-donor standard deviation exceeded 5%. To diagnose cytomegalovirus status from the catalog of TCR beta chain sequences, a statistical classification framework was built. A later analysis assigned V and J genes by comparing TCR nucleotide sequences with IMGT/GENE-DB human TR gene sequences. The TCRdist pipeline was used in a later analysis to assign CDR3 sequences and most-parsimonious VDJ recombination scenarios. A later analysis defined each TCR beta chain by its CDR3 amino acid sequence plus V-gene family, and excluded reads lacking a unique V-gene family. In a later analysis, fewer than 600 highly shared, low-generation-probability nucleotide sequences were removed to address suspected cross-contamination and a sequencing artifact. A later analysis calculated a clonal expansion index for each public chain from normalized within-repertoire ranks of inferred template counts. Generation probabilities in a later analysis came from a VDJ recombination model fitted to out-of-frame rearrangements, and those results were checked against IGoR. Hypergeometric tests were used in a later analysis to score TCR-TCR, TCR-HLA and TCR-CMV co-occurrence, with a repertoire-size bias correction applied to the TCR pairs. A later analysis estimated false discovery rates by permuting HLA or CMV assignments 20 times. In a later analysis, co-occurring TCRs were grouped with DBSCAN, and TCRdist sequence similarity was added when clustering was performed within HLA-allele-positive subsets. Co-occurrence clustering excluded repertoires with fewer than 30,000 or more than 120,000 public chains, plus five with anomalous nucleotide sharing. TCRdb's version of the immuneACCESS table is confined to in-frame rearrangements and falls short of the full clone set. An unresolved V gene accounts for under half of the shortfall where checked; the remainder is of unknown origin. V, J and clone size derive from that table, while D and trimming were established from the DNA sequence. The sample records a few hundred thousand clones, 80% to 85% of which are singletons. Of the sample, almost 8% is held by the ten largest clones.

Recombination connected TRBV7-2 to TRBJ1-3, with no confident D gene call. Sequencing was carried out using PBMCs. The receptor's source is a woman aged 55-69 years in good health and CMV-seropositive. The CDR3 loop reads CASSLGPSSGNTIYF. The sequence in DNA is TGTGCCAGCAGCTTAGGTCCCAGCTCTGGAAACACCATATATTTT.